Described below is a single T cell receptor beta chain sequence and its context. Its antigen remains unknown. This sample was included in a study of blood T cells in healthy people across ages. Whole-study findings and limits: Long-lived donors exceeded aged donors in naive CD4+ cells and diversity. Roughly linear declines in TCR beta diversity per million T cells occurred with age.

Then a second PCR, running about 6 to 11 cycles, was carried out with a sample-barcoded 5' primer and a J-beta primer mix. Per-sample output comprised a minimum of 2.5 million paired-end reads containing CDR3. MiXCR was run by TCRdb on the 5' RACE reads, yielding one entry per CDR3 protein. The sample lists hundreds of thousands of distinct CDR3 sequences, roughly two fifths occurring once. The CDR3 contains 16 residues. Germline lookup yields CDR1 LNHNV and CDR2 YYDKDF (reference sequence). The V and J ends lost 1 base and 2 bases respectively, with 13 bases between them. Each sample yielded at least 6 million isolated PBMCs.

The clonotype comes from a man at least 80 years old in good health. Sequenced: blood. The genes are TRBV15 and TRBJ2-3; D is tentatively TRBD1 or TRBD2 (5 bases each). The CDR3 here is CATSRVRPGATDTQYF. As DNA, the CDR3 is TGTGCCACCAGCAGAGTTCGCCCCGGGGCCACAGATACGCAGTATTTT.